The clone carrying this T cell receptor (beta chain) was observed a single time. These data originate in a study of shared clonotypes between healthy human individuals. Germline CDR1 reads MNHEY; CDR2 reads SMNVEV (reference sequence). The CDR3 runs 14 residues. With 1 base removed from V and 4 bases from J, the gap between germline ends came to 11 bases. The method was immunoSEQ multiplex PCR; TCRdb's version includes in-frame clones alone and lacks a portion of them. The sample holds some 2 million clones, approximately 95% seen once. Terminally differentiated effector memory CD45RA+ cells were excluded by CCR7 positive selection of CD45RO-negative cells.

This TCR derives from a young man in good health. Sequencing used naive CD8+ T cells sorted from blood. The rearrangement links TRBV27 to TRBJ2-7; D might be TRBD2 (6 bases). CDR3 nucleotides: TGTGCCAGCAGTTTATTTTGGGGGGATTACGAGCAGTACTTC. It translates to CASSLFWGDYEQYF.